The 14 T cell receptor beta chains presented below share a single source sample, sequenced in a study of shared clonotypes between healthy human individuals. Profiled with immunoSEQ multiplex PCR; TCRdb holds only in-frame clones, not every one. This sample carries roughly 200,000 clones, around 63% of them seen once, and the ten largest clones take more than 9%. Sample: memory CD4+ T cells sorted from blood. Subset noted: CD45RA-negative fraction. These receptors originate from a man aged 30 to 45 in good health.

The rearrangement links TRBV7-8 to TRBJ2-7; weak D call: TRBD1 (5 bases). Looked up from germline, CDR1 is SGHVS and CDR2 is FQNEAQ. V lost 3 bases and J lost 2, with 17 bases in between. This CDR3 comprises 16 residues. CDR3 nucleotide sequence: TGTGCCAGCAGCTTGGGGCCCGCGGCGCCCCCCTACGAGCAGTACTTC. Translating gives CASSLGPAAPPYEQYF.

The rearrangement links TRBV28 to TRBJ2-7; 7 positions agree with TRBD1. CDR1 is MDHEN and CDR2 is SYDVKM in the germline V gene. The CDR3 is 11 amino acids. The V gene end was trimmed by 8 bases and the J gene end by 13 bases; junction bases not matched to a gene: 11. In DNA form, the CDR3 reads TGTGCCAGCGCCTTCCCAGACAGGGAATACTTC. It encodes CASAFPDREYF.

The chain couples TRBV19 to TRBJ1-5; D might be TRBD1 (5 bases). V lost 3 bases and J 6 bases, leaving 9 bases between the germline ends. CDR3 size: 13 residues. Germline assignment: CDR1 LNHDA and CDR2 SQIVND (reference sequence). CDR3: CASSIPRAQPQHF. DNA for the CDR3: TGTGCCAGTAGTATTCCCAGGGCTCAGCCCCAGCATTTT.

This clone was detected once. The rearrangement links TRBV13 to TRBJ2-1, with D tentatively TRBD1 or TRBD2 (5 bases each). Trimming removed 5 bases at V and 1 base at J, with 15 bases between. The CDR3 extends over 16 amino acids. Germline CDR1 reads PRHDT; CDR2 reads FYEKMQ (reference sequence). CDR3 nucleotides: TGTGCCAGCAGCCCCCCCATGGGGGATTCCTACAATGAGCAGTTCTTC. Translated: CASSPPMGDSYNEQFF.

The rearrangement joins TRBV5-1 to TRBJ2-5, with 15 bases matching TRBD2. Germline loops: CDR1 SGHRS, CDR2 YFSETQ. Losses at the gene ends were 4 bases for V and 1 base for J; bases not matched to a gene: 2. This CDR3 has 16 amino acids. CDR3 loop: CASSPGLAGGQETQYF. CDR3 sequence (DNA): TGCGCCAGCAGCCCGGGACTAGCGGGAGGCCAAGAGACCCAGTACTTC.

V and J are TRBV7-3 and TRBJ2-1, with D possibly being TRBD2 (6 bases). The CDR3 covers 16 residues. Germline V gene data show CDR1 as SGHTA and CDR2 as FQGTGA. The V and J ends lost 1 base and 3 bases respectively, with 13 bases between them. The CDR3 spells CASSLRAGSLYNEQFF. Written as DNA, the CDR3 is TGTGCCAGCAGCTTAAGGGCGGGATCCCTCTACAATGAGCAGTTCTTC.

A few counts support this clone. V is TRBV19 and J is TRBJ2-2, with 9 positions matching TRBD1. The CDR3 loop spans 18 amino acids. The V and J ends lost 7 bases and 1 base, in that order; junction bases with no gene match: 13. Germline assignment: CDR1 LNHDA and CDR2 SQIVND (reference sequence). CDR3 loop: CASTPNGGTGLNTGELFF. CDR3 DNA: TGTGCCAGTACACCCAATGGAGGGACAGGGTTGAACACCGGGGAGCTGTTTTTT.

In this sample, this clone turned up a few times. The gene calls are TRBV7-2 and TRBJ2-3; D is unresolved. V was shortened by 3 bases and J by 5 bases, with 15 bases between the two germline ends. The CDR3 totals 15 residues. Germline V gene lookup returns CDR1 SGHTA and CDR2 FQGNSA. CDR3 nucleotides: TGTGCCAGCAGCTTGAAAGCCGGGTGGGGAGATACGCAGTATTTT. Translated: CASSLKAGWGDTQYF.

In its sample, this clone was seen a few times. CDR3 DNA: TGTGCCAGCAGCCCCGGGACTTCCCACACCGGGGAGCTGTTTTTT. Protein product: CASSPGTSHTGELFF. This chain connects TRBV7-9 to TRBJ2-2; a weak D match, TRBD2 (6 bases). The CDR3 is made up of 15 amino acids. Looked up from germline, CDR1 is SEHNR and CDR2 is FQNEAQ (reference sequence). V lost 5 bases and J 3 bases, leaving 13 bases between the germline ends.

The V and J genes are TRBV7-9 and TRBJ1-1; 7 nucleotides align to TRBD1. This CDR3 has 13 residues. CDR1 and CDR2 (germline): SEHNR, FQNEAQ (reference sequence). J lost 4 bases, V lost 7 bases, and 6 bases had no gene match. The CDR3 DNA sequence: TGTGCCAGCACCACCCAGGGGGGCACTGAAGCTTTCTTT. Residues: CASTTQGGTEAFF.

This clone was observed a single time. J is TRBJ2-7 and V is TRBV7-6; D remains unclear. The germline CDR1 and CDR2 sequences are SGHVS and FNYEAQ. V was clipped by 1 base and J by 0 bases, with 7 bases between them. The CDR3 spans 14 residues. CDR3 loop: CASSLDPSSYEQYF. In nucleotides, the CDR3 is TGTGCCAGCAGCTTAGACCCTAGCTCCTACGAGCAGTACTTC.

The genes are TRBV5-6 and TRBJ1-2; TRBD1 aligns across 8 bases. V lost 4 bases to trimming and J lost 5 bases; unmatched junction nucleotides: 10. CDR1 and CDR2 from the germline V gene are SGHDT and YYEEEE. The CDR3 spans 15 residues. The CDR3 DNA reads as TGTGCCAGCAGCGAGGAGGACAGGGTCGGGTATGGCTACACCTTC. Translated, it gives CASSEEDRVGYGYTF.

This clone was counted at least ten times. The chain is built from TRBV6-5 and TRBJ1-1; maybe TRBD1 (5 bases). The CDR3 loop spans 14 amino acids. Germline values: CDR1 MNHEY, CDR2 SVGAGI. V lost 5 bases and J 4 bases, leaving 14 bases between the germline ends. The CDR3 loop is CASSHGTQVTEAFF. The CDR3 coding sequence is TGTGCCAGCAGTCACGGGACCCAAGTCACTGAAGCTTTCTTT.

The rearrangement uses TRBV14 and TRBJ2-1; D gene uncertain. Germline V gene data show CDR1 as SGHDN and CDR2 as FVKESK. The CDR3 covers 14 residues. Trimming took 0 bases from V and 4 from J, leaving 7 bases between them. In DNA form, the CDR3 reads TGTGCCAGCAGCCAAGATATAGGGTACAATGAGCAGTTCTTC. This translates into CASSQDIGYNEQFF.